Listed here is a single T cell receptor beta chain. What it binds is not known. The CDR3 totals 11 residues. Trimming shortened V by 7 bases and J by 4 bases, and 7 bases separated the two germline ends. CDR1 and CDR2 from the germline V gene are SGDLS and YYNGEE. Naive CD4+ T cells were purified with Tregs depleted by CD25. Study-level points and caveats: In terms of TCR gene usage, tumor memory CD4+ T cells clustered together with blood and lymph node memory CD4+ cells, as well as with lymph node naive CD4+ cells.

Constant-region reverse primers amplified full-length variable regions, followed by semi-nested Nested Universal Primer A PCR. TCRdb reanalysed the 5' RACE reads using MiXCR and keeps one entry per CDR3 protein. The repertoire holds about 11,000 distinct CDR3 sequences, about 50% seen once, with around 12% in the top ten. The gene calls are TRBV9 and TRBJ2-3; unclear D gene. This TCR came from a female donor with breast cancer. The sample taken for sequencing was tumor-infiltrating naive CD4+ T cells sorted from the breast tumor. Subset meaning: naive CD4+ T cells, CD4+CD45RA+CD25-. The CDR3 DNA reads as TGTGCCAGCGGGCTGGCAGATACGCAGTATTTT. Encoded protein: CASGLADTQYF.